Reported below is one T cell receptor (beta chain). The sample originates from a study of T cell changes during pregnancy in multiple sclerosis. This CDR3 is 15 amino acids long. CDR1 is SEHNR, CDR2 FQNEAQ, per germline (reference sequence). With 3 bases removed from V and 4 bases from J, the gap between germline ends came to 16 bases. The repertoire was sequenced with immunoSEQ multiplex PCR; TCRdb's copy has only in-frame clones and lacks some. The repertoire holds about 100,000 clones, about 92% seen once, with around 1.2% in the top ten. The clonotype was recovered from a female donor with multiple sclerosis, enrolled in a pregnancy study. The source material was peripheral blood, sampled in the second trimester of pregnancy. The chain recombines TRBV7-9 with TRBJ2-7; D might be TRBD1 (8 bases). The DNA for the CDR3 is TGTGCCAGCAGCTTCCGGACAGGGAGGGCGTACGAGCAGTACTTC. Residues: CASSFRTGRAYEQYF.